The next 12 T cell receptor beta chains were all read from a single sample in a study of T-cell memory formation after mild COVID-19. TCRdb fed the 5' RACE reads into MiXCR, producing one record per CDR3 protein. The sample contains roughly 250,000 distinct CDR3 sequences, roughly 17% of which appear only once. Sequencing was carried out using PBMCs or a T cell subset sorted from them (not recorded which). These receptors were obtained from a young man who had mild COVID-19 (a few samples of this study predate the infection). Cell type and time point are not known.

This clonotype showed up many times. The chain joins TRBV5-1 to TRBJ2-7; a weak D match, TRBD1 (6 bases). V was clipped by 4 bases and J by 1 base, with 12 bases between them. Germline V lookup: CDR1 SGHRS, CDR2 YFSETQ. The CDR3 extends over 14 amino acids. Here the CDR3 DNA reads TGCGCCAGCAGCCCACAGACAGGTTCCTACGAGCAGTACGTC. It yields the protein CASSPQTGSYEQYV.

The V gene is TRBV5-1, the J gene TRBJ1-2, with a possible D match to TRBD1 (5 bases). Germline V gene data show CDR1 as SGHRS and CDR2 as YFSETQ. Trimming shortened V by 0 bases and J by 1 base, and 7 bases separated the two germline ends. The CDR3 has 14 amino acids. In DNA, the CDR3 is TGCGCCAGCAGCTTGGGGGACCTTAACTATGGCTACACCTTC. Amino acids: CASSLGDLNYGYTF.

This clonotype was observed a handful of times. The V gene is TRBV7-3, the J gene TRBJ2-2; D is perhaps TRBD1 (5 bases). Deletions cut 2 bases from V and 7 bases from J, with 20 bases between. There are 17 residues in the CDR3. CDR1 SGHTA and CDR2 FQGTGA come from the germline V gene. The CDR3 reads CASSLSIGQGFSGELFF. The CDR3 coding sequence is TGTGCCAGCAGCTTATCCATTGGGCAGGGCTTTAGCGGGGAGCTGTTTTTT.

This clonotype was counted a few times. The chain joins TRBV3-1 to TRBJ2-5, with 7 bases that match TRBD2. The CDR3 runs to 14 residues. Germline V gene sequence: CDR1 LGHDT, CDR2 YNNKEL (reference sequence). V lost 4 bases to trimming and J lost 5 bases; unmatched junction nucleotides: 7. The CDR3 is CASSRPGGGETQYF. In DNA, the CDR3 is TGTGCCAGCAGCCGGCCGGGGGGAGGTGAGACCCAGTACTTC.

The genes are TRBV20-1 and TRBJ1-6, with D perhaps matching TRBD1 (6 bases). V lost 6 bases and J lost 8, with 20 bases in between. The CDR3 is made up of 15 amino acids. In germline, CDR1 is DFQATT, CDR2 SNEGSKA (reference sequence). The CDR3 bases are TGCAGTGCGTCAAATAGCGGGGGGGCCGATTCACCCCTCCACTTT. Its translation is CSASNSGGADSPLHF.

This chain joins TRBV7-2 and TRBJ1-1; a weak D match, TRBD1 (5 bases). V was pared by 5 bases and J by 7 bases, with 14 bases between. The CDR3 runs to 13 residues. The germline V gene encodes CDR1 SGHTA and CDR2 FQGNSA. CDR3: CASSRGEAHEAFF. CDR3 nucleotides: TGTGCCAGCAGCCGGGGGGAGGCGCATGAAGCTTTCTTT.

CDR3 DNA sequence: TGTGCCAGCAGTCCCCAGGGCTCCGAGCAGTACGTC. It is translated as CASSPQGSEQYV. V gene TRBV2 combines with J gene TRBJ2-7; D perhaps matches TRBD1 (5 bases). Trimming removed 5 bases from V and 6 bases from J, with 11 bases in between. Germline V lookup: CDR1 SNHLY, CDR2 FYNNEI. The CDR3 contains 12 residues.

The rearrangement uses TRBV6-5 and TRBJ2-1; D is uncertain. This CDR3 spans 18 amino acids. Germline CDR1 is MNHEY and CDR2 is SVGAGI. V was trimmed by 0 bases and J by 3 bases, leaving 18 bases between them. DNA of the CDR3: TGTGCCAGCAGTTACTCTTTTTGGTCGGGTGGGAACTACAATGAGCAGTTCTTC. Amino acids: CASSYSFWSGGNYNEQFF.

This clonotype was seen only a few times. The chain is built from TRBV11-1 and TRBJ1-6; tentatively, D is TRBD1 (5 bases). Germline V CDR1 and CDR2: SGHAT, FQDESV (reference sequence). The CDR3 spans 14 residues. V gave up 2 bases and J gave up 10 bases, with 12 bases separating them. The CDR3 nucleotides read TGTGCCAGCAGCTTATTAGGGGTAGACTCACCCCTCCACTTT. Encoded protein: CASSLLGVDSPLHF.

V usage is TRBV7-9 and J usage is TRBJ2-7, with D perhaps TRBD1 (6 bases). The germline V and J ends were trimmed by 6 bases and 0 bases, with 12 bases remaining between them. The CDR3 covers 14 residues. Germline values: CDR1 SEHNR, CDR2 FQNEAQ (reference sequence). Written as DNA, the CDR3 is TGTGCCAGCAGAAGAAGGGACAACTCCTACGAGCAGTACTTC. Its protein is CASRRRDNSYEQYF.

The chain employs TRBV5-5 and TRBJ1-1, with D perhaps matching TRBD1 (6 bases). The CDR3 extends over 12 amino acids. Trimming stripped 1 base from V and 10 bases from J, with 11 bases between. CDR1 and CDR2 from the germline V gene are SGHKS and YYEKEE (reference sequence). This CDR3 reads CASSLITGIAFF. The CDR3 DNA reads TGTGCCAGCAGCTTGATTACAGGGATAGCTTTCTTT.

The chain links TRBV5-4 to TRBJ2-6, with 12 nucleotides matching TRBD1. CDR3 length: 18 amino acids. Germline values: CDR1 SGHNT, CDR2 YYREEE (reference sequence). Trimming took 1 base from V and 4 from J; bases not matched to a gene: 6. The CDR3 DNA is TGTGCCAGCAGCTTGTCGGGACAGGGGGCGCTCGGGGCCAACGTCCTGACTTTC. Protein sequence: CASSLSGQGALGANVLTF.